These T cell receptor beta chains were read from a single sample in a study of response to subunit inactivated influenza vaccine. TCRdb reanalysed the RT-PCR reads using MiXCR and keeps one entry per CDR3 protein. This table has about 500,000 distinct CDR3 sequences, 13% appearing once. Material: PBMCs from blood, obtained roughly 45 days after vaccination. All receptors derive from a man in his fifties or sixties who received an inactivated influenza vaccine. Each CDR3 is given without its conserved first and last residue. The order of the fields is V gene, J gene, clone size, CDR3 protein. The size of a clone is reported for some rows only, either as once, few or many, or as a class for expanded clones.

V: TRBV20-1
J: TRBJ2-1
size: few
CDR3: SARDVLNNEQF

V: TRBV6-2/TRBV6-3
J: TRBJ2-1
size: few
CDR3: ASSYPTSGSTEQF

V: TRBV12-3/TRBV12-4
J: TRBJ1-2
size: -
CDR3: ASSDTGGESSSGYT

V: TRBV6-5
J: TRBJ2-6
size: -
CDR3: ASSYSIPGPGANVLT

V: TRBV20-1
J: TRBJ1-6
size: -
CDR3: SARDSSRGQSPLH

V: TRBV12-3/TRBV12-4
J: TRBJ2-1
size: many
CDR3: ASSWGRGDYNEQF

V: TRBV18
J: TRBJ2-3
size: few
CDR3: ASSPQNTPDTQY

V: TRBV12-3/TRBV12-4
J: TRBJ2-4
size: -
CDR3: ASSLPGGGYIQY

V: TRBV2
J: TRBJ1-1
size: few
CDR3: ASSDLARNTEAF

V: TRBV7-2
J: TRBJ2-7
size: few
CDR3: ASSTGQTSYEQY

V: TRBV5-1
J: TRBJ1-2
size: few
CDR3: ASSLNPGAADGYT

V: TRBV20-1
J: TRBJ1-3
size: few
CDR3: SARDTDPRGTIY

V: TRBV4-3
J: TRBJ2-3
size: few
CDR3: ASSQDTKRGGRTDTQY

V: TRBV7-2
J: TRBJ2-5
size: -
CDR3: ARSLTRTAPVAQY

V: TRBV29-1
J: TRBJ2-1
size: many
CDR3: SVESRLAGGPGEQF

V: TRBV20-1
J: TRBJ2-3
size: -
CDR3: SAKGPGVADTQY

V: TRBV7-3
J: TRBJ2-3
size: few
CDR3: ASSRTGTSGRARDTQY

V: TRBV7-2
J: TRBJ2-2
size: few
CDR3: ASSLVGRAAGELF

V: TRBV5-6
J: TRBJ2-5
size: -
CDR3: ASSQGPGETQY

V: TRBV24-1
J: TRBJ2-1
size: -
CDR3: ATESGRPSYNEQF

V: TRBV10-1
J: TRBJ1-2
size: few
CDR3: ASSEWESYGYT

V: TRBV7-9
J: TRBJ1-2
size: few
CDR3: ASTKNYGYT

V: TRBV29-1
J: TRBJ2-3
size: few
CDR3: SAAGGRADTQY

V: TRBV7-9
J: TRBJ2-7
size: many
CDR3: ASSGANYEQY

V: TRBV6-5
J: TRBJ2-1
size: -
CDR3: ASSYGTSGAGEQF

V: TRBV7-9
J: TRBJ2-6
size: few
CDR3: AAEDRGSGANVLT

V: TRBV5-1
J: TRBJ2-7
size: few
CDR3: ASSLGDNYEQY

V: TRBV7-8
J: TRBJ2-2
size: -
CDR3: ASTPGGANTGELF

V: TRBV7-9
J: TRBJ2-6
size: few
CDR3: ASSLPGSGANVLT

V: TRBV5-5
J: TRBJ2-1
size: many
CDR3: ASSNRGTGVNEQF

V: TRBV7-2
J: TRBJ1-2
size: few
CDR3: ASSLGLGDYGYT

V: TRBV5-5
J: TRBJ2-1
size: many
CDR3: ASSLIAGKHEQF

V: TRBV7-9
J: TRBJ1-1
size: few
CDR3: ASSLASGQGVRAF

V: TRBV10-3
J: TRBJ2-2
size: -
CDR3: AIRDSTGELF

V: TRBV20-1
J: TRBJ2-3
size: few
CDR3: SAREGLAGVDTQY

V: TRBV5-1
J: TRBJ1-2
size: -
CDR3: ASSLTLKNRGADGYT

V: TRBV10-3
J: TRBJ1-2
size: few
CDR3: AIRGQTRRDGYT

V: TRBV19
J: TRBJ1-2
size: -
CDR3: ASSIQAYGYT

V: TRBV5-6
J: TRBJ2-7
size: -
CDR3: ASSDGDRESYEQY

V: TRBV5-1
J: TRBJ2-7
size: -
CDR3: ASSSLAWDRAYEQY

V: TRBV6-2/TRBV6-3
J: TRBJ1-6
size: few
CDR3: ASSYRGSDSPLH

V: TRBV4-2
J: TRBJ1-3
size: many
CDR3: ASSPRGGNTIY

V: TRBV5-1
J: TRBJ1-2
size: -
CDR3: ASSGGPTGDYGYT

V: TRBV12-3/TRBV12-4
J: TRBJ2-1
size: few
CDR3: ASSFIGAGENEQF

V: TRBV4-3
J: TRBJ1-2
size: many
CDR3: ASSQDAQFNNYGYT

V: TRBV7-9
J: TRBJ1-3
size: -
CDR3: ASSLARGSGNTIY

V: TRBV25-1
J: TRBJ2-5
size: -
CDR3: ASSESGTSGSGTQY

V: TRBV12-3/TRBV12-4
J: TRBJ2-3
size: few
CDR3: ASSLGPLLEGNTQY

V: TRBV20-1
J: TRBJ2-7
size: -
CDR3: SASRQGAGGEQY

V: TRBV9
J: TRBJ2-3
size: few
CDR3: ASSVTSSGVLTDTQY

V: TRBV7-2
J: TRBJ2-2
size: many
CDR3: ASSPRTSGNTGELF